Below, 10 T cell receptor beta chains from the same sample are listed, as sequenced in a study of blood T cells in healthy people across ages. Primers used in a second PCR of about 7 to 12 cycles were a sample-barcoded 5' primer and a J-beta primer mix. TCRdb itself ran the 5' RACE reads through MiXCR, one entry per CDR3 protein. The data show 700,000 to 950,000 distinct CDR3 sequences, 58% seen once. Sequencing was done on a sample of blood. The origin of the receptors is a man aged 25 to 45 in good health.

In this sample, this clonotype turned up a few times. J is TRBJ2-7 and V is TRBV4-2; D remains unclear. This CDR3 region has 16 residues. Germline assignment: CDR1 LGHNA and CDR2 YNFKEQ. V lost 0 bases, J lost 2 bases, and 14 bases lay in between. In nucleotides, the CDR3 is TGTGCCAGCAGCCAAGAAGGTGGGTGGAATACCTACGAGCAGTACTTC. Protein sequence: CASSQEGGWNTYEQYF.

The sample holds many counts of this clonotype. This chain joins TRBV7-2 and TRBJ2-7; 7 nucleotides match TRBD2. The ends lost 7 bases at V and 3 bases at J; junction bases unmatched: 9. This CDR3 is built from 14 residues. Germline V gene data show CDR1 as SGHTA and CDR2 as FQGNSA. The CDR3, as DNA: TGTGCCAGCACCCTGGTCGGGGGGAACTACGAGCAGTACTTC. Residues: CASTLVGGNYEQYF.

This chain links TRBV20-1 with TRBJ2-5; perhaps TRBD1 as D (6 bases). The CDR3 has 13 amino acids. The germline V gene encodes CDR1 DFQATT and CDR2 SNEGSKA (reference sequence). V lost 6 bases and J 5 bases, leaving 16 bases between the germline ends. The CDR3 nucleotides read TGCAGTGCAAGTACAGGGTTTGGCGAGACCCAGTACTTC. It translates to CSASTGFGETQYF.

V usage is TRBV5-1 and J usage is TRBJ2-5; 11 bases line up with TRBD2. Germline lookup yields CDR1 SGHRS and CDR2 YFSETQ. The CDR3 covers 16 residues. After removal of 0 bases from V and 5 bases from J, the junction contained 6 bases not matched to a gene. Here the CDR3 DNA reads TGCGCCAGCAGCTTGGCCACCCTAGCGGGAGGTGAGACCCAGTACTTC. This encodes CASSLATLAGGETQYF.

The V call is TRBV7-2, the J call TRBJ1-2, with a weak D call TRBD1 (5 bases). The CDR3 extends over 14 amino acids. Germline V CDR1 and CDR2: SGHTA, FQGNSA. V was clipped by 5 bases and J by 7 bases, with 17 bases between them. CDR3 protein: CASSPVNQGRGYTF. In nucleotides, the CDR3 is TGTGCCAGCAGCCCAGTTAACCAGGGACGTGGCTACACCTTC.

The chain recombines TRBV19 with TRBJ2-5; D is possibly TRBD1 (6 bases). This CDR3 spans 14 amino acids. Trimming shortened V by 4 bases and J by 7 bases, and 16 bases separated the two germline ends. The V gene's germline CDR1 is LNHDA and CDR2 SQIVND (reference sequence). CDR3 DNA sequence: TGTGCCAGTAGTACCCGGACAGACCCCTCGACCCAGTACTTC. Encoded protein: CASSTRTDPSTQYF.

This clonotype was observed a few times. V gene TRBV4-2 combines with J gene TRBJ2-5; TRBD2 matches 7 bases. This CDR3 has 15 residues. Germline lookup yields CDR1 LGHNA and CDR2 YNFKEQ. V trimming: 4 bases; J trimming: 8 bases; junction bases outside the gene matches: 13. The DNA for the CDR3 is TGTGCCAGCAGCCGATTGAGCGGGACTGTATCAACCCAGTACTTC. It codes for CASSRLSGTVSTQYF.

The rearrangement uses TRBV2 and TRBJ1-6; perhaps TRBD1 as D (5 bases). CDR1 is SNHLY and CDR2 is FYNNEI in the germline V gene. Trimming cost V 8 bases and J 2 bases, with 10 bases left between them. There are 14 residues in the CDR3. CDR3 sequence: CASGQGPYNSPLHF. The DNA for the CDR3 is TGTGCCAGCGGGCAGGGCCCCTATAATTCACCCCTCCACTTT.

V gene TRBV20-1 combines with J gene TRBJ1-5, with 7 positions matching TRBD1. The CDR3 is 16 residues long. The germline V gene encodes CDR1 DFQATT and CDR2 SNEGSKA (reference sequence). The V and J ends lost 2 bases and 2 bases, in that order; junction bases with no gene match: 9. Here the CDR3 reads CSARPVQGRGNQPQHF. As DNA, the CDR3 is TGCAGTGCTAGACCGGTACAGGGGAGGGGCAATCAGCCCCAGCATTTT.

The chain couples TRBV3-1 to TRBJ2-5; D unclear. From germline, CDR1 is LGHDT and CDR2 YNNKEL (reference sequence). V dropped 4 bases and J dropped 3 bases, with 18 bases sitting between them. The CDR3 length is 16 residues. The CDR3 spells CASSLWGSSEEETQYF. Written as DNA, the CDR3 is TGTGCCAGCAGCCTCTGGGGTAGCAGCGAAGAAGAGACCCAGTACTTC.